The present TCR beta chain was sequenced within a study of CD8 T cells in ankylosing spondylitis. Quantitative barcoded 5'-RACE was used to prepare TCR beta libraries. TCRdb itself ran the 5' RACE reads through MiXCR, one entry per CDR3 protein. Altogether approximately 520,000 distinct CDR3 sequences are present, roughly 5.3% being singletons, with the ten largest covering approximately 4%. Many counts were recorded for this clonotype. Its specificity is not known. CDR1 SGHTA and CDR2 FQGNSA come from the germline V gene. The CDR3 covers 14 residues. Trimming removed 1 base from V and 6 bases from J; junction bases left unmatched: 3. Study-wide results and caveats: Previous work reported some of these motif variants in the synovial fluid and blood of reactive arthritis. Seemingly distinctive of ankylosing spondylitis blood was a TCR beta motif formed by eight highly homologous variants. Disease-associated clones were CD8+ and fairly uncommon in peripheral blood.

The sample comprised blood, either unsorted or a sorted T cell fraction (not recorded which). The sequence was obtained from a male donor with ankylosing spondylitis. The chain couples TRBV7-2 to TRBJ2-7, with TRBD2 identical over 10 bases. The CDR3 loop reads CASSLELAGLEQYF. The CDR3 region has the DNA TGTGCCAGCAGCTTAGAACTAGCGGGGCTCGAGCAGTACTTC.